This note documents a single T cell receptor (beta chain) sequence. Its antigen is currently unknown. This sample was taken from a study of shared clonotypes between healthy human individuals. This CDR3 contains 13 residues. Germline CDR1 reads ENHRY; CDR2 reads SYGVKD. Trimming at V came to 6 bases and at J to 4 bases, leaving 5 bases not matched to a gene. Study findings and constraints: Clonotype sharing across four donors was observed for about 5.5% of naive CD4 clonotypes.

Sequenced by immunoSEQ multiplex PCR; TCRdb stores in-frame clones only, minus some. The sample carries a few million clones, around 94% recorded once. The rearrangement links TRBV10-3 to TRBJ1-2, with 7 bases lining up with TRBD1. The material sequenced was naive CD4+ T cells sorted from blood. Subset meaning: CD45RA+ positively selected. The source is a man aged 18 to 35 in good health. The CDR3 DNA sequence: TGTGCCATCAGCGACGGGACAGTCTATGGCTACACCTTC. Protein sequence: CAISDGTVYGYTF.